This T cell receptor (beta chain) was found in a study of T cells in Graves' hyperthyroidism and ophthalmopathy. Study-level background: Upon initial diagnosis and before any treatment, peripheral blood was collected.

An absence of ophthalmopathy progression within 18 months meant stable Graves' hyperthyroidism. Each patient was aged 18 to 65 and had newly diagnosed hyperthyroidism of under 2 months' duration. At least ten counts were recorded for this clonotype. The antigen is not known. Study observations and caveats: Clonotypes that were expanded in thyroid above 0.001 mostly appeared in blood too.

Using RNA transcripts as the source, TCR beta CDR3 regions were amplified. The HTBI primer set was used in a first-round RT-PCR of the TCR CDR3. In TCRdb, the multiplex PCR reads were re-called with MiXCR into one record per CDR3 protein. The sample holds fewer than 600,000 distinct CDR3 sequences, 14% seen once. The sample consisted of blood. The receptor comes from a woman in her thirties or forties with Graves' hyperthyroidism.

CDR3 sequence reads: CASRFTRIEYNEQFF. CDR3 nucleotide sequence: TGTGCCAGCAGATTCACACGGATCGAGTACAATGAGCAGTTCTTC. This chain uses TRBV7-9 with TRBJ2-1; D ambiguous. CDR3 length: 15 residues. The V gene's germline CDR1 is SEHNR and CDR2 FQNEAQ (reference sequence). Trimming stripped 6 bases from V and 4 bases from J, with 16 bases between.